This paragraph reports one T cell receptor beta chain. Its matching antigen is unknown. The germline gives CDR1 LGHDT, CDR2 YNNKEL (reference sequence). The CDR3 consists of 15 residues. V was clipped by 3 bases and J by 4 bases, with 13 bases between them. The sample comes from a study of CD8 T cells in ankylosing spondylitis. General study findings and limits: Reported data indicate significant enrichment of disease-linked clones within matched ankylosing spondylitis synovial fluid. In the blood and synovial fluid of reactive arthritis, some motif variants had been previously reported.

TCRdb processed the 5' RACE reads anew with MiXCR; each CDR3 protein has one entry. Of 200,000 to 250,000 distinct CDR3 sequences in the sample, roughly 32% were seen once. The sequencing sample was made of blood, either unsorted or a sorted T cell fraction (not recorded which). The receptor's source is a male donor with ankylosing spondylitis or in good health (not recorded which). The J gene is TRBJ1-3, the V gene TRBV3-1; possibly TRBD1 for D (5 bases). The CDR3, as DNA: TGTGCCAGCAGCCAGGGCTCAGGGTACGGAAACACCATATATTTT. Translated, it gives CASSQGSGYGNTIYF.